This T cell receptor (beta chain) derives from a study of neurological immune-mediated disorders. 2 million unsorted PBMCs were stored in RNAlater at -80 °C before RNA extraction. This clonotype occurred many times. TCRdb re-analysed the 5' RACE reads in MiXCR, keeping a single row per CDR3 protein. The data show about 79,000 distinct CDR3 sequences, approximately 14% seen once. Germline CDR1 is SGHAT and CDR2 is FQDESV (reference sequence). The junction had 2 bases not matched to a gene; V was cut back by 8 bases and J by 0 bases. The CDR3 length is 13 residues. The sample consisted of PBMCs. This chain connects TRBV11-1 to TRBJ1-1; 8 bases are shared with TRBD1. The sequence was collected from a woman between 50 and 59 years old in good health. The chain's CDR3 is CASPDRVNTEAFF. CDR3 bases: TGTGCCAGCCCGGACAGGGTGAACACTGAAGCTTTCTTT.